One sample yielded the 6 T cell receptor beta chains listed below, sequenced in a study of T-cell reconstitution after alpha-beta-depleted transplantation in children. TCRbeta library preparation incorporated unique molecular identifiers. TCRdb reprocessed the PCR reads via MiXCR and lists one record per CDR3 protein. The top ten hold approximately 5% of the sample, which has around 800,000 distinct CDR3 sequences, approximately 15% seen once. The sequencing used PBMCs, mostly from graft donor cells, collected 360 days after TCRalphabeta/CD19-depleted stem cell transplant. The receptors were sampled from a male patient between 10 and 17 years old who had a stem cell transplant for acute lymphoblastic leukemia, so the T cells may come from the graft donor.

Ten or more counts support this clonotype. CDR3 sequence reads: CASSLSHLSGANVLTF. The CDR3 nucleotides are TGTGCCAGCAGTCTTTCACATCTCTCTGGGGCCAACGTCCTGACTTTC. This sequence joins TRBV27 and TRBJ2-6; D gene uncertain. The V end lost 5 bases, the J end lost 0 bases, and 11 bases lay between the germline ends. Germline V gene data show CDR1 as MNHEY and CDR2 as SMNVEV (reference sequence). This CDR3 is 16 amino acids long.

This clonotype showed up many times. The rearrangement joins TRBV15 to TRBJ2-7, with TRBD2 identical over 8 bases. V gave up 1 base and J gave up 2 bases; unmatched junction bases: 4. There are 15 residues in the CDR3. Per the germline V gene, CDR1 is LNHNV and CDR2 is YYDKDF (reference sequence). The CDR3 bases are TGTGCCACCAGCAGAGCTTCTAGCGGGCCCTACGAGCAGTACTTC. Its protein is CATSRASSGPYEQYF.

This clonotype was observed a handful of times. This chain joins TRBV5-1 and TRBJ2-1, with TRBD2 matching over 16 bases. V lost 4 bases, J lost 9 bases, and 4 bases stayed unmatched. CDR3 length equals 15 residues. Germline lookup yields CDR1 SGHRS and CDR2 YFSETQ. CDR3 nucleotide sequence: TGCGCCAGCAGCCCGGGACTAGCGGGAGGGCGTGAGCAGTTCTTC. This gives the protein CASSPGLAGGREQFF.

The CDR3 DNA is TGCGCCAGCAGCTTGGACCTGCTGCGGGACAGCTCCTACGAGCAGTACTTC. It translates to CASSLDLLRDSSYEQYF. The chain links TRBV5-1 to TRBJ2-7; D perhaps matches TRBD1 (7 bases). The CDR3 extends over 17 amino acids. Germline V gene data show CDR1 as SGHRS and CDR2 as YFSETQ. V was trimmed by 0 bases and J by 0 bases, leaving 16 bases between them.

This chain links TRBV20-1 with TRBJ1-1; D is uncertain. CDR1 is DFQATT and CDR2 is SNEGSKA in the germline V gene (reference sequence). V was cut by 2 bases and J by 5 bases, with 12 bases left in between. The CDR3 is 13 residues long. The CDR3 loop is CSARQVGWTEAFF. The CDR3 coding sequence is TGCAGTGCTAGACAGGTGGGCTGGACTGAAGCTTTCTTT.

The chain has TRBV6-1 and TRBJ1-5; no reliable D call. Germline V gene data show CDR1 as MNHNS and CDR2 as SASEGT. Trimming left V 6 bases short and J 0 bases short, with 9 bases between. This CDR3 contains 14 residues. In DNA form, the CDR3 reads TGTGCCAGCAGCAAAAGGAATAGCAATCAGCCCCAGCATTTT. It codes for CASSKRNSNQPQHF.